Presented here are 8 T cell receptor beta chains from one specimen sequenced in a study of blood T cell repertoires in COVID-19. The protocol was immunoSEQ multiplex PCR, while the TCRdb copy is restricted to in-frame clones and leaves out a portion. The sample lists more than 100,000 clones, approximately 84% occurring once. Material: peripheral blood. All receptors come from a woman aged 80 or over with acute or convalescent COVID-19.

This clone has only one observation. The CDR3 nucleotides are TGCGCCAGCAGCTTGGGCCAGGGTCTAAACACCATATATTTT. It codes for CASSLGQGLNTIYF. The chain joins TRBV5-1 to TRBJ1-3; the D gene is possibly TRBD1 (5 bases). Germline lookup yields CDR1 SGHRS and CDR2 YFSETQ. V was pared by 0 bases and J by 6 bases, with 10 bases between. The length of the CDR3 is 14 residues.

The V and J genes are TRBV5-4 and TRBJ2-7, with 7 bases identical to TRBD2. J was trimmed by 2 bases and V by 2 bases; bases with no gene match: 4. This CDR3 region has 14 residues. Germline V CDR1 and CDR2: SGHNT, YYREEE (reference sequence). CDR3 DNA: TGTGCCAGCAGCTTAGAGCGGGGACCCTACGAGCAGTACTTC. Protein: CASSLERGPYEQYF.

The CDR3 nucleotides read TGTGCCAGCAGTCCAACCCCCAGGGGGGTTTACGGCTACACCTTC. Translated, it gives CASSPTPRGVYGYTF. The chain couples TRBV28 to TRBJ1-2; TRBD1 aligns across 7 bases. Trimming took 5 bases from V and 8 from J; bases not matched to a gene: 14. In germline, CDR1 is MDHEN, CDR2 SYDVKM. This CDR3 region has 15 residues.

The chain employs TRBV6-5 and TRBJ1-6; 10 nucleotides align to TRBD1. Germline assignment: CDR1 MNHEY and CDR2 SVGAGI. The J segment lost 8 bases and the V segment lost 2 bases, leaving 3 bases of the junction unmatched. The CDR3 loop spans 15 amino acids. The CDR3 reads CASSYTDRGYSPLHF. CDR3 DNA: TGTGCCAGCAGTTACACGGACAGGGGGTATTCACCCCTCCACTTT.

The rearrangement uses TRBV5-1 and TRBJ2-3; 8 positions match TRBD1. The trim removed 1 base at V and 6 bases at J, leaving 7 bases unmatched. CDR1 and CDR2 from the germline V gene are SGHRS and YFSETQ. The CDR3 totals 15 residues. The CDR3 reads CASSLQGAEADTQYF. The DNA of the CDR3 is TGCGCCAGCAGCTTGCAGGGGGCCGAAGCGGATACGCAGTATTTT.

The CDR3 is CASHISGGYNEQFF. The CDR3 nucleotides read TGTGCCAGCCACATCTCGGGAGGCTACAATGAGCAGTTCTTC. This rearrangement joins TRBV6-1 to TRBJ2-1, with 7 bases matching TRBD2. The V gene's germline CDR1 is MNHNS and CDR2 SASEGT. V lost 8 bases, J lost 3 bases, and 7 bases stayed unmatched. The CDR3 sequence is 14 residues long.

The chain carries TRBV7-2 and TRBJ2-1; the match to TRBD2 covers 7 bases. V trimming: 3 bases; J trimming: 3 bases; junction bases outside the gene matches: 5. This CDR3 has 15 residues. Germline V CDR1 and CDR2: SGHTA, FQGNSA. CDR3 amino acids: CASSFLAEFYNEQFF. The CDR3 coding sequence is TGTGCCAGCAGCTTCCTAGCGGAGTTCTACAATGAGCAGTTCTTC.

V usage is TRBV7-2 and J usage is TRBJ1-6; no clear D. Trimming left V 1 base short and J 9 bases short, with 16 bases between. Germline lookup yields CDR1 SGHTA and CDR2 FQGNSA. This CDR3 is built from 16 residues. The CDR3 spells CASSLEAGYAGSPLHF. CDR3 nucleotide sequence: TGTGCCAGCAGCTTAGAGGCAGGCTATGCGGGTTCACCCCTCCACTTT. Based on the CDR3 plus reference TRBV7-2 and TRBJ1-6, the full variable domain is GAGVSQSPSNKVTEKGKDVELRCDPISGHTALYWYRQSLGQGLEFLIYFQGNSAPDKSGLPSDRFSAERTGGSVSTLTIQRTQQEDSAVYLCASSLEAGYAGSPLHFGNGTRLTVT.